Listed here are 3 T cell receptor beta chains from one sample, sequenced in a study of graft-versus-host responses after intestinal transplantation. Antigens for these TCRs are unknown. Produced via immunoSEQ multiplex PCR; TCRdb's table is partial and in-frame only. The sample shows approximately 110,000 clones, 85% to 95% of them seen only once. The sample in question was unstimulated CD8+ T cells sorted from spleen or lymph node cells, obtained before transplant. These receptors were collected from a human donor who was the organ donor for an intestinal transplant.

The V gene is TRBV6-6, the J gene TRBJ1-1; D gene uncertain. This CDR3 is 15 amino acids long. V lost 2 bases to trimming and J lost 6 bases, with 16 bases between them. Germline lookup yields CDR1 MNHNY and CDR2 SVGAGI (reference sequence). DNA of the CDR3: TGTGCCAGCAGTTACGGGTACAGATCGGGAGCTGAAGCTTTCTTT. Amino acids: CASSYGYRSGAEAFF.

As for this clone: An end of the junction differs from the germline gene, which may be a read error. The V call is TRBV9, the J call TRBJ2-7; weak D call: TRBD2 (6 bases). The CDR3 runs 12 residues. Germline lookup yields CDR1 SGDLS and CDR2 YYNGEE. The CDR3 sequence: CASSPDSGSPLF. CDR3 in DNA: TGTGCCAGCAGCCCCGATAGCGGAAGCCCCCTCTTC.

The rearrangement joins TRBV27 to TRBJ1-2, with a weak D call TRBD1 (5 bases). The CDR3 totals 16 residues. V shed 2 bases and J shed 0 bases, with 13 bases lying between them. Germline-derived CDR1 and CDR2 are MNHEY and SMNVEV (reference sequence). The CDR3 here is CASSLTGGRTNYGYTF. Here the CDR3 DNA reads TGTGCCAGCAGTTTAACCGGGGGAAGGACTAACTATGGCTACACCTTC.